Included here is one T cell receptor (beta chain) sequence, with context. This clonotype was picked up many times. The specificity of this receptor is unknown. It has no much larger one-base neighbor in the sample; base qualities were not kept. Ficoll-Paque density gradient centrifugation was used to isolate PBMCs. This sample stems from a study of T-cell memory formation after mild COVID-19 (dated by TCRdb to the early 2020s). Regarding the complete study: TCR sequence clusters from the two donors were largely donor specific. In two donors, T-cell clones that expanded and contracted after mild COVID-19 were followed by sequencing TCRalpha and TCRbeta repertoires longitudinally. Two young, previously healthy adult volunteers, one female and one male, were included in the cohort. What the authors observed across the whole study: Some responding clones were detected in pre-infection memory, which suggested that pre-existing cross-reactive memory T cells had joined the SARS-CoV-2 response. The second-wave clones that peaked on day 37 were not confirmed to be SARS-CoV-2 specific. Clones contracting from day 15 to 85 had balanced CD4/CD8 phenotypes, while a second wave expanding from day 15 to 37 was biased towards CD4+. Contracting CD4+ clones were located mainly in the CM and EM memory subsets, whereas CD8+ clones were found to be enriched in EMRA. The study included only a couple of mild cases, and larger cohorts that include severe cases with pre-infection samples were judged to be necessary.

CDR1 MGHRA and CDR2 YSYEKL were looked up in the germline V gene. V and J are truncated by 1 base and 4 bases respectively, leaving an intervening sequence of 13 bases. CDR3 length: 15 amino acids, cysteine to phenylalanine. The only DNA kept is the CDR3, 45 bases in frame from the first base. These reads were obtained on an Illumina NovaSeq 6000. Using 5'RACE with constant-segment primers, TCRalpha and TCRbeta cDNA libraries were constructed, with sample barcodes and unique molecular identifiers added in the process. Trizol reagent was used to extract RNA from every sample. The libraries were amplified in two PCR steps, and the second step added a second sample barcode and Illumina TruSeq adapters. Sequencing of the libraries was done on an Illumina NovaSeq, producing 2 x 150 bp paired-end reads. The paper's processing steps were these. Demultiplexing of reads and collapsing into UMI-guided consensus sequences were performed with migec v1.2.7. Using mixcr v2.1.11, the UMI consensuses were aligned to TRA and TRB V and J templates and assembled into clonotypes. A clonotype was counted as expanded or contracted only when both edgeR and NoisET called the clonotype significant, with the noise models trained on biological replicates. edgeR calls used a false discovery rate-adjusted p below 0.01 and a log2 fold-change threshold of 1. PCA with hierarchical clustering of max-normalized trajectories of the 1000 most abundant clonotypes was used as exploratory dynamics analysis. Each responding clone was given a CD4 or CD8 phenotype based on the CD4+ and CD8+ repertoires, which had been sequenced separately. The public sequencing data were trimmed at Q25 with fastp and processed into clonotypes with MiXCR by TCRdb, which kept only in-frame beta chains. One record per CDR3 amino acid sequence lists the most common genes and DNA. The V and J calls and clone size are TCRdb's, not the authors'. The sample table lists about 12,000 distinct CDR3 sequences, roughly 15% of them with a count of one. About 54% of the sample rests with the top ten.

The sample consisted of PBMCs or a T cell subset sorted from them (not recorded which). Recombination linked TRBV4-1 to TRBJ2-5, with the D call perhaps TRBD1 or TRBD2, as 6 bases match in each case. This TCR was sampled from a man aged 18 to 29 who had mild COVID-19 (a few samples of this study predate the infection). The sample titles of this study are shuffled in the database, so cell type and time point are left out; the donor was told from shared clones. The sequenced DNA: TGCGCCAGCAGCCAAGTTGGGGGGCGCGCAGAGACCCAGTACTTC. Protein translation: CASSQVGGRAETQYF.